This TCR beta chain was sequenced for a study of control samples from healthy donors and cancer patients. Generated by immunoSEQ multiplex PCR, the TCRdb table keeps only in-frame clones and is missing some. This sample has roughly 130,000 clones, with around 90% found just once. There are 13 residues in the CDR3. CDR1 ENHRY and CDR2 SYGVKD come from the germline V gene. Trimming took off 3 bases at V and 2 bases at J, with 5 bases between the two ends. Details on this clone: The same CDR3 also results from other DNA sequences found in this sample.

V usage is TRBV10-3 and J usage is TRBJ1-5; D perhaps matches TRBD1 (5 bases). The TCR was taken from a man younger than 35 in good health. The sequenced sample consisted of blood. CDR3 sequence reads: CAISEGGNQPQHF. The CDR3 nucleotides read TGTGCCATCAGTGAAGGGGGCAATCAGCCCCAGCATTTT.